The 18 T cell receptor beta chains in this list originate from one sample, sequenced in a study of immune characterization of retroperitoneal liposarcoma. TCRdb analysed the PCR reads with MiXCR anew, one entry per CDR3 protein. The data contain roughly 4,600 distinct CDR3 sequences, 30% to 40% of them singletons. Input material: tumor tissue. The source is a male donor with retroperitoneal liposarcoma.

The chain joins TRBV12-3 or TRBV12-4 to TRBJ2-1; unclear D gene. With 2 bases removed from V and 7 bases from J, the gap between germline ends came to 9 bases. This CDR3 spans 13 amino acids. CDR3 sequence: CASSLRRANEQFF. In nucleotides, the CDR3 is TGTGCCAGCAGTTTACGCCGCGCTAATGAGCAGTTCTTC.

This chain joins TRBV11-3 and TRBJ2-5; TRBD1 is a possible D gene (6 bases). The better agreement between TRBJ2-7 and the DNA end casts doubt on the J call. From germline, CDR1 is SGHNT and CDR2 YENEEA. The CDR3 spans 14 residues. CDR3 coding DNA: TGTGCCAGCAGCTATCTGACAGGCTCCTACGAGCAGTACTTC. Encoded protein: CASSYLTGSYEQYF.

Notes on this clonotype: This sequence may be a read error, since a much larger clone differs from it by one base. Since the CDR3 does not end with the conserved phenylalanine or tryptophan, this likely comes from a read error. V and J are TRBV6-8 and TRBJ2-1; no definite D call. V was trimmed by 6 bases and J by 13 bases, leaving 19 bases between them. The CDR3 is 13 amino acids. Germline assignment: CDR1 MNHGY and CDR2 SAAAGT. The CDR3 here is CASSASLQETQFS. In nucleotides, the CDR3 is TGTGCCAGCAGCGCCTCCCTTCAAGAGACCCAGTTCTCC.

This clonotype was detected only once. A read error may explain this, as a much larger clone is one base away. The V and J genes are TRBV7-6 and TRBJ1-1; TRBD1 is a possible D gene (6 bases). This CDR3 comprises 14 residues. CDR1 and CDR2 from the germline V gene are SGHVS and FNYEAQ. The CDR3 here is CANSLGTGLNEAFF. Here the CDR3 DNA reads TGTGCCAACAGCTTAGGAACAGGGTTGAATGAAGCTTTCTTT.

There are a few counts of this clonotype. The CDR3 coding sequence is TGTGCCAGCAGAGGGTTGGGCGGAGGGACCCAGTACTTC. It is translated as CASRGLGGGTQYF. V and J are TRBV11-1 and TRBJ2-3; TRBD2 is a possible D gene (5 bases). The J call may not be correct, given that the DNA end is closer to TRBJ2-5. This CDR3 has 13 amino acids. Per the germline V gene, CDR1 is SGHAT and CDR2 is FQDESV (reference sequence).

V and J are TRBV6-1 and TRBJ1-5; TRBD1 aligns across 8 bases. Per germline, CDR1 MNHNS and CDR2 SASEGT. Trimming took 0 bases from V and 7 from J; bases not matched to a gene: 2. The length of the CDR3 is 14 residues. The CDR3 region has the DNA TGTGCCAGCAGTGAAGCAACAGGGGGGCAGCCCCAGCATTTT. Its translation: CASSEATGGQPQHF.

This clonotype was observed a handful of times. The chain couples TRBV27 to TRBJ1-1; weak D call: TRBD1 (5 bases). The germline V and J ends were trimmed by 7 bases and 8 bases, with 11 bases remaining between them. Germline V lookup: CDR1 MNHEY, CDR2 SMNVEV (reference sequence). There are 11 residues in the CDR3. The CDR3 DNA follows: TGTGCCAGCAAAAAGAAGGGGGAAGCTTTCTTT. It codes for CASKKKGEAFF.

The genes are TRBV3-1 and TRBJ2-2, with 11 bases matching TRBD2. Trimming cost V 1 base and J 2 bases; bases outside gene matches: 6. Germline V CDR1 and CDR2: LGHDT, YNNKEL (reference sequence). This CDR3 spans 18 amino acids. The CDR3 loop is CASSQAALAGVNTGELFF. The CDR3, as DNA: TGTGCCAGCAGCCAAGCTGCACTAGCGGGGGTAAACACCGGGGAGCTGTTTTTT.

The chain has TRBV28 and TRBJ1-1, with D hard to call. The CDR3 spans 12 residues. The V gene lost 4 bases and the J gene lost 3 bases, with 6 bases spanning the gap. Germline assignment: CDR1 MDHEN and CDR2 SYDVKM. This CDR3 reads CASSSTDTEAFF. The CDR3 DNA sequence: TGTGCCAGCAGTTCTACAGACACTGAAGCTTTCTTT.

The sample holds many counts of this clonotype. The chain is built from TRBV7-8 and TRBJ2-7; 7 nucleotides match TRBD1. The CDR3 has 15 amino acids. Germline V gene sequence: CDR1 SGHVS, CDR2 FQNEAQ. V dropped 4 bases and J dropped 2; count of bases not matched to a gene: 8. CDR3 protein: CASSSLADRAYEQYF. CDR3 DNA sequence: TGTGCCAGCAGCTCCCTCGCCGACAGGGCCTACGAGCAGTACTTC. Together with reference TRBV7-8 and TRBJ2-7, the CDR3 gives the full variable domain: GAGVSQSPRYKVAKRGQDVALRCDPISGHVSLFWYQQALGQGPEFLTYFQNEAQLDKSGLPSDRFFAERPEGSVSTLKIQRTQQEDSAVYLCASSSLADRAYEQYFGPGTRLTVT.

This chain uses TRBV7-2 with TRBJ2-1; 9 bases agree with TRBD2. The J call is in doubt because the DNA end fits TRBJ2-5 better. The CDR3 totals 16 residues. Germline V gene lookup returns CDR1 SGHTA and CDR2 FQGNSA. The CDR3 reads CASSFVAGDLQETQYF. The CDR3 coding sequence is TGTGCCAGCAGCTTTGTAGCGGGGGATCTCCAAGAGACCCAGTACTTC.

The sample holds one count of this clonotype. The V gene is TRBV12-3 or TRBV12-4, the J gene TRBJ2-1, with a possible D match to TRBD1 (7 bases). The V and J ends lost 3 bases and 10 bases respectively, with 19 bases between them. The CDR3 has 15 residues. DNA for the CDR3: TGTGCCAGCAGTTTTCGGGGGACAGCAACAAGCGAGCAGTTCTTC. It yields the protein CASSFRGTATSEQFF.

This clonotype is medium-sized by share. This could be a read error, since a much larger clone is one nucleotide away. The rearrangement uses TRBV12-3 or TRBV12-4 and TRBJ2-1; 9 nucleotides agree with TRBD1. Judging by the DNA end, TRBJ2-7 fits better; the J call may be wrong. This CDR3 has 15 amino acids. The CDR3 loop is CASSPGQGWGNEQYF. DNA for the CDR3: TGTGCCAGCAGCCCAGGACAGGGGTGGGGGAATGAGCAGTACTTC.

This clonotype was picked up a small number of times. CDR3 coding DNA: TGTGCCAGCAGCAGTAGGGACAGGTACTACGAGCAGTACTTC. Amino acid sequence: CASSSRDRYYEQYF. V usage is TRBV7-2 and J usage is TRBJ2-7; 8 bases are a match to TRBD1. There are 14 residues in the CDR3. J gave up 3 bases and V 5 bases, and 6 bases lay outside the gene matches. Germline CDR1 SGHTA, CDR2 FQGNSA.

CDR3 DNA sequence: TGTGCCAGCGGGCGACTAGCAGAGACCCAGTACTTC. It yields the protein CASGRLAETQYF. The chain combines TRBV6-1 with TRBJ2-5, with TRBD2 matching over 7 bases. Germline-derived CDR1 and CDR2 are MNHNS and SASEGT. The CDR3 sequence is 12 residues long. Unmatched junction bases numbered 4, after V lost 8 bases and J lost 4 bases.

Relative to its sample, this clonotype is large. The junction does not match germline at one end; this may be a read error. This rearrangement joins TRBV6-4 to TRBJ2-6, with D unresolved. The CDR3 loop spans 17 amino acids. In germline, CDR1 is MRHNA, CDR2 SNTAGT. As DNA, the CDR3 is TGTGCCAGCGGTGACCCAGGCCCCGGTTCTGGGGCCAACGTCCTGACTTTC. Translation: CASGDPGPGSGANVLTF.

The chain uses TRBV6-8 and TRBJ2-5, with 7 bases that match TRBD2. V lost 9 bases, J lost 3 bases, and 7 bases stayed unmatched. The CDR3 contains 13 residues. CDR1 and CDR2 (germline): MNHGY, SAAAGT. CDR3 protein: CASGEGRKETQYF. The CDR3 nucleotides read TGTGCCAGTGGGGAGGGACGGAAAGAGACCCAGTACTTC.

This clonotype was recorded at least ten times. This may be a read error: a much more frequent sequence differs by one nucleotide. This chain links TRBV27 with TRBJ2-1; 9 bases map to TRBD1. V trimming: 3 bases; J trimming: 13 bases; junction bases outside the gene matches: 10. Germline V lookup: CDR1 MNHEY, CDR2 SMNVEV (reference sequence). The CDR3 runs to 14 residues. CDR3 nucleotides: TGTGCCAGCAGTTTCCGGACAGGGGAAGAGACCCAGTTCTTC. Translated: CASSFRTGEETQFF.